What follows describes a single TCR beta chain. These data originate in a study of blood T cell repertoires in COVID-19. Background on the study: Both acute and convalescent COVID-19 samples were obtained from the United States, Italy and Spain. In each case, the material was cDNA or gDNA derived from T cells, B-cell-depleted T cells, or PBMCs.

Germline V gives CDR1 SGHNT, CDR2 YYREEE (reference sequence). The V and J ends lost 2 bases and 2 bases respectively, with 7 bases between them. The CDR3 sequence is 13 residues long. Original processing notes: How many nucleated cells were present was estimated from reference gene primer amplification. Sequencing used immunoSEQ multiplex PCR; TCRdb keeps in-frame clones, though not all of them. V, J and clone size are those of that table, while D and trimming were read from the DNA. The data hold under 150,000 clones, with over 75% observed a single time. This clonotype originated in a woman between 45 and 60 years old with acute or convalescent COVID-19. Sequencing used peripheral blood. This chain uses TRBV5-4 with TRBJ1-1; D not resolved. The CDR3 DNA is TGTGCCAGCAGCTTCCAACAAAACACTGAAGCTTTCTTT. Its translation: CASSFQQNTEAFF.